The 18 T cell receptor beta chains listed next were all sequenced from one sample in a study of shared clonotypes between healthy human individuals. Sequencing was performed with immunoSEQ multiplex PCR; in TCRdb, only in-frame clones are kept and a portion is missing. The sample yields some 240,000 clones, 65% to 70% seen once. Sequencing input: memory CD4+ T cells sorted from blood. Subset defined: CD45RA-negative fraction. Source of these receptors: a man aged 30-40 years in good health.

The sample holds one count of this clone. This chain uses TRBV30 with TRBJ2-5, with 10 bases matching TRBD2. CDR1 and CDR2 from the germline V gene are GTSNPN and SVGIG (reference sequence). CDR3 length: 15 amino acids. J was trimmed by 5 bases and V by 5 bases; bases with no gene match: 11. CDR3 DNA sequence: TGTGCCTGGGACAACCTAGCGGGAGTGGGGGAGACCCAGTACTTC. As protein: CAWDNLAGVGETQYF.

The chain couples TRBV5-1 to TRBJ2-7; D remains ambiguous. This CDR3 contains 18 residues. The V end lost 1 base, the J end lost 0 bases, and 20 bases lay between the germline ends. In germline, CDR1 is SGHRS, CDR2 YFSETQ. The DNA of the CDR3 is TGCGCCAGCAGCTTGCGAGCAGCTACAATCATGAGCTCCTACGAGCAGTACTTC. Translating it yields CASSLRAATIMSSYEQYF.

The chain uses TRBV27 and TRBJ2-3; D remains unclear. Trimming cost V 5 bases and J 8 bases, with 11 bases left between them. There are 12 residues in the CDR3. Germline V gives CDR1 MNHEY, CDR2 SMNVEV (reference sequence). DNA of the CDR3: TGTGCCAGCAGTCCATCCTCGGGTACGCAGTATTTT. It is translated as CASSPSSGTQYF.

The chain combines TRBV6-6 with TRBJ1-5; D not certain. V was trimmed by 5 bases and J by 3 bases, leaving 11 bases between them. The germline V gene encodes CDR1 MNHNY and CDR2 SVGAGI (reference sequence). The CDR3 is made up of 14 amino acids. The CDR3 DNA is TGTGCCAGCAGTCGCACCCAGTCCAATCAGCCCCAGCATTTT. It encodes CASSRTQSNQPQHF.

The rearrangement uses TRBV4-3 and TRBJ2-1; 9 bases map to TRBD1. The CDR3 length is 16 residues. CDR1 is LGHNA and CDR2 is YSLEER in the germline V gene. J was trimmed by 8 bases and V by 0 bases; bases with no gene match: 8. This CDR3 is CASSQDLNRGLHEQFF. In nucleotides, the CDR3 is TGCGCCAGCAGCCAAGATCTTAACAGGGGGCTCCATGAGCAGTTCTTC.

The rearrangement joins TRBV5-4 to TRBJ2-2; possibly TRBD2 for D (7 bases). V dropped 4 bases and J dropped 6 bases, with 16 bases sitting between them. Germline V gives CDR1 SGHNT, CDR2 YYREEE (reference sequence). The CDR3 is 15 residues long. The CDR3 DNA follows: TGTGCCAGCAGCCCTCGGGGGGCGGCGGCCGGGGAGCTGTTTTTT. Translation: CASSPRGAAAGELFF.

The V call is TRBV6-1, the J call TRBJ2-7; the match to TRBD1 covers 7 bases. CDR3 length: 15 amino acids. J was trimmed by 1 base and V by 5 bases; bases with no gene match: 8. In germline, CDR1 is MNHNS, CDR2 SASEGT. CDR3 in amino acids: CASSRGTAESYEQYF. The CDR3 DNA reads as TGTGCCAGCAGTCGAGGGACAGCGGAATCCTACGAGCAGTACTTC.

This clone has just a few counts. CDR3 bases: TGTGCCAGCAGCTGGGGCCCTGAAGCTTTCTTT. Protein: CASSWGPEAFF. The rearrangement uses TRBV5-6 and TRBJ1-1; D is possibly TRBD1 (5 bases). V lost 3 bases to trimming and J lost 6 bases, with 6 bases between them. This CDR3 spans 11 amino acids. Per germline, CDR1 SGHDT and CDR2 YYEEEE.

This clone was counted between two and nine times. The chain links TRBV25-1 to TRBJ2-7; no definite D call. Per the germline V gene, CDR1 is MGHDK and CDR2 is SYGVNS. The CDR3 extends over 13 amino acids. The germline V and J ends were trimmed by 6 bases and 7 bases, with 16 bases remaining between them. The CDR3 region is CASSPVTGKEQYF. In nucleotides, the CDR3 is TGTGCCAGCAGCCCCGTCACTGGCAAGGAGCAGTACTTC.

The chain carries TRBV5-6 and TRBJ2-1; perhaps TRBD1 as D (9 bases). The CDR3 is made up of 18 amino acids. Trimming cost V 0 bases and J 5 bases, with 21 bases left between them. CDR1 is SGHDT, CDR2 YYEEEE, per germline. CDR3 in DNA: TGTGCCAGCAGCTTGGAGAGAGGTAGCGGGACAGGGAACAATGAGCAGTTCTTC. Translated, it gives CASSLERGSGTGNNEQFF. The whole variable domain, remainder taken from reference TRBV5-6 and TRBJ2-1, is DAGVTQSPTHLIKTRGQQVTLRCSPKSGHDTVSWYQQALGQGPQFIFQYYEEEERQRGNFPDRFSGHQFPNYSSELNVNALLLGDSALYLCASSLERGSGTGNNEQFFGPGTRLTVL.

This clone has just a few counts. A far larger clone is one base from this, pointing to a likely read error. V gene TRBV7-8 combines with J gene TRBJ2-5; D is uncertain. CDR1 is SGHVS and CDR2 is FQNEAQ in the germline V gene. The CDR3 runs 12 residues. The ends were cut back, 1 base at V and 0 bases at J, with 0 bases in the middle. CDR3 amino acids: CASSLDQETQYF. The DNA of the CDR3 is TGTGCCAGCAGCTTAGACCAAGAGACCCAGTACTTC.

This clone was seen a few times. The chain employs TRBV9 and TRBJ2-1; 8 bases fit TRBD2. The V gene's germline CDR1 is SGDLS and CDR2 YYNGEE. V shed 0 bases and J 7 bases; nucleotides not matched to a gene: 9. The CDR3 is 16 amino acids. The CDR3 region is CASSVGPSGLGNEQFF. The CDR3 DNA is TGTGCCAGCAGCGTAGGTCCTAGCGGGCTGGGGAATGAGCAGTTCTTC. The full variable domain, its missing parts supplied by reference TRBV9 and TRBJ2-1, is DSGVTQTPKHLITATGQRVTLRCSPRSGDLSVYWYQQSLDQGLQFLIQYYNGEERAKGNILERFSAQQFPDLHSELNLSSLELGDSALYFCASSVGPSGLGNEQFFGPGTRLTVL.

This sequence joins TRBV5-1 and TRBJ2-6; no firm D call. CDR1 is SGHRS, CDR2 YFSETQ, per germline. This CDR3 is built from 16 residues. With 0 bases removed from V and 3 bases from J, the gap between germline ends came to 10 bases. The CDR3 loop reads CASSLDTVGGANVLTF. The CDR3 DNA reads TGCGCCAGCAGCTTGGATACGGTCGGTGGGGCCAACGTCCTGACTTTC.

The V and J genes are TRBV7-9 and TRBJ2-2; weak D call: TRBD1 (6 bases). This CDR3 spans 14 amino acids. Trimming took off 5 bases at V and 4 bases at J, with 11 bases between the two ends. Germline lookup yields CDR1 SEHNR and CDR2 FQNEAQ (reference sequence). CDR3 sequence reads: CASSQDSLTGELFF. CDR3 DNA sequence: TGTGCCAGCAGCCAGGACAGCCTCACCGGGGAGCTGTTTTTT.

The V call is TRBV27, the J call TRBJ2-2; 8 nucleotides align to TRBD2. The ends lost 2 bases at V and 5 bases at J; junction bases unmatched: 7. The CDR3 is 16 amino acids. CDR1 and CDR2 (germline): MNHEY, SMNVEV (reference sequence). Here the CDR3 DNA reads TGTGCCAGCAGTTTAAGGCTAGCGGGTGGTACCGGGGAGCTGTTTTTT. Its protein product is CASSLRLAGGTGELFF.

This clone was observed a handful of times. This chain uses TRBV27 with TRBJ2-2; possible D gene TRBD1, 7 bases. Between the trimmed V and J ends, which lost 5 bases and 3 bases, there was a span of 13 bases. The germline CDR1 and CDR2 sequences are MNHEY and SMNVEV (reference sequence). There are 15 residues in the CDR3. The CDR3, as DNA: TGTGCCAGCAGTGCGGGACAGACCTACACCGGGGAGCTGTTTTTT. It translates to CASSAGQTYTGELFF.

This sequence joins TRBV10-2 and TRBJ2-1; TRBD2 matches at 11 bases. The CDR3 length is 15 residues. The ends lost 8 bases at V and 6 bases at J; junction bases unmatched: 9. Germline CDR1 and CDR2: WSHSY and SAAADI. CDR3 in amino acids: CASRSLLAGVNEQFF. CDR3 in DNA: TGCGCCAGCCGTTCCCTACTAGCGGGAGTCAATGAGCAGTTCTTC.

V is TRBV9 and J is TRBJ2-2; 7 bases map to TRBD1. CDR1 and CDR2 (germline): SGDLS, YYNGEE. The ends lost 4 bases at V and 1 base at J; junction bases unmatched: 7. This CDR3 contains 16 residues. CDR3 region: CASSPTGVGNTGELFF. The CDR3 bases are TGTGCCAGCAGCCCAACAGGGGTCGGGAACACCGGGGAGCTGTTTTTT.